The clone carrying this TCR beta chain has a handful of counts. Its antigen is still unknown. The data were produced by immunoSEQ multiplex PCR, yet TCRdb's version contains in-frame clones alone and is incomplete. Seen here are 75,000 to 100,000 clones, approximately 93% observed once, and the top ten hold over 0.25%. This specimen belongs to a study of siplizumab effects on memory and regulatory T cells. General study results and limits: A naive or memory phenotype could not be assigned to roughly 80-95% of the proliferating CD4+ or CD8+ clones. The study found naive T cells seemingly more diverse than memory cells and seemingly major alloresponse contributors. The average Treg-derived proportion among mappable alloreactive CD4+ clones was 65% to 80% with siplizumab versus 25% to 30% in controls. Unstimulated subsets contained matches for only a minor fraction of alloreactive clones.

Sequences were obtained from non-Treg CD4+ T cells sorted from blood. This sequence originates from a human donor in good health.

CDR3 in DNA: TGTGCCAGCAGGGAACTAGCGGGGGGGCATGAGTTCTTC. This translates into CASRELAGGHEFF. The V gene is TRBV6-5, the J gene TRBJ2-1, with 13 bases aligning to TRBD2. V was clipped by 6 bases and J by 14 bases; unmatched bases: 7. The CDR3 runs to 13 residues. Per germline, CDR1 MNHEY and CDR2 SVGAGI.